This record concerns one T cell receptor beta chain sequence. Its antigen is not identified. The sample comes from a study of graft-versus-host responses after intestinal transplantation. The overall study: Tacrolimus and steroids were given for around 3 years to all recipients after anti-thymocyte globulin induction. Broader study findings: Recipient marrow harbored GvH clones, some of which surfaced first in ileum or blood.

The repertoire was sequenced with immunoSEQ multiplex PCR; TCRdb's copy has only in-frame clones and lacks some. The data show roughly 15,000 clones, 80% seen once. Germline V gene sequence: CDR1 LGHNA, CDR2 YSLEER. The CDR3 is made up of 15 amino acids. Graft tissue was processed to release intraepithelial and lamina propria lymphocytes. Specimen: ileum tissue, collected 104 days after intestinal transplant. This sequence originates from a human patient who received an intestinal transplant, so some T cells may come from the graft donor. The chain couples TRBV4-3 to TRBJ2-5, with TRBD1 as a possible D gene (6 bases). The better agreement between TRBJ2-7 and the DNA end casts doubt on the J call. As DNA, the CDR3 is TGCGCCAGCAGCCAAGTGCGTAGGGGGAGAGACGAGCAGTACTTC. Translated: CASSQVRRGRDEQYF.